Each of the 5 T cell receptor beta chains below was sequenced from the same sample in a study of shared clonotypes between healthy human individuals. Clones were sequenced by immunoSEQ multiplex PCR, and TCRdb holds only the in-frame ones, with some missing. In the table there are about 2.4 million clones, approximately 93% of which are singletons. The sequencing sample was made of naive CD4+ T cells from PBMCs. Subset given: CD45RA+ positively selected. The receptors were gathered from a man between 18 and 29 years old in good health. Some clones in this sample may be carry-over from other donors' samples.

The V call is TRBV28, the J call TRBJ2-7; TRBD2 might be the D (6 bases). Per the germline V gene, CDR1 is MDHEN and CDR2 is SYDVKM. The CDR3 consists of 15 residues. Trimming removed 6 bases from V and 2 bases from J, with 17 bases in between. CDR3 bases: TGTGCCAGCAGCCCCTATTCTAGCGCTACCTACGAGCAGTACTTC. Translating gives CASSPYSSATYEQYF. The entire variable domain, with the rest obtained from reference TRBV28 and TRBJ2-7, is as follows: DVKVTQSSRYLVKRTGEKVFLECVQDMDHENMFWYRQDPGLGLRLIYFSYDVKMKEKGDIPEGYSVSREKKERFSLILESASTNQTSMYLCASSPYSSATYEQYFGPGTRLTVT.

The chain's CDR3 is CASSLAGLDLSYEQYF. CDR3 bases: TGTGCCAGCAGCTTGGCAGGGCTCGACTTAAGCTACGAGCAGTACTTC. V usage is TRBV5-4 and J usage is TRBJ2-7; D possibly corresponds to TRBD1 (5 bases). Germline CDR1 reads SGHNT; CDR2 reads YYREEE (reference sequence). Trimming removed 0 bases at V and 3 bases at J, with 16 bases between. The CDR3 runs 16 residues.

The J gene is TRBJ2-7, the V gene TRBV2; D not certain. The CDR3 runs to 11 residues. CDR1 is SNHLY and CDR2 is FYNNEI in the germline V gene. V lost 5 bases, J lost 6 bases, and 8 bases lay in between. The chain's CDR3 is CASSQVAEQYF. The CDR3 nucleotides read TGTGCCAGCAGTCAAGTAGCCGAGCAGTACTTC. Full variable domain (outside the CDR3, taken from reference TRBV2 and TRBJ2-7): EPEVTQTPSHQVTQMGQEVILRCVPISNHLYFYWYRQILGQKVEFLVSFYNNEISEKSEIFDDQFSVERPDGSNFTLKIRSTKLEDSAMYFCASSQVAEQYFGPGTRLTVT.

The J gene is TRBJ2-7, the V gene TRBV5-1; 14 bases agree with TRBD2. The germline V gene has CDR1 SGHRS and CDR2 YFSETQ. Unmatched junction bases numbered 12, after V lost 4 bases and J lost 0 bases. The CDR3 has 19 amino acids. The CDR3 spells CASSDTRTSGGISSYEQYF. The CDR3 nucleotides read TGCGCCAGCAGCGACACTAGGACTAGCGGGGGGATAAGCTCCTACGAGCAGTACTTC.

The DNA of the CDR3 is TGTGCCAGCACCCAGAAGGAATTGACCTACGAGCAGTACTTC. As protein: CASTQKELTYEQYF. The chain links TRBV27 to TRBJ2-7; the D is unclear. Germline V lookup: CDR1 MNHEY, CDR2 SMNVEV (reference sequence). Trimming removed 7 bases at V and 2 bases at J, with 15 bases between. The CDR3 is 14 residues long.